The rows below give T cell receptor beta chains drawn from one sample of a study of regulatory T cells in long-lasting Graves disease. TCRdb re-analysed the multiplex PCR reads in MiXCR, keeping a single row per CDR3 protein. The sample comprises 350,000 to 500,000 distinct CDR3 sequences, under 25% of which are singletons, and around 15% rests with the top ten. The source material was peripheral blood mononuclear cells (PBMCs), sampled when the disease was refractory, from a patient treated with antithyroid drugs. All receptors come from a female donor with Graves disease. The CDR3 runs from the conserved cysteine through the conserved F or W. The D gene is left open where the match is weak. Rows may omit the clone size; those that give it use once, few, many or a size class.

d_gene: .
abundance: few
j_gene: TRBJ2-3
v_gene: TRBV13
CDR3nt: TGTGCCCAGACCCGGCGGGATACAGATACGCAGTATTTT
CDR3aa: CAQTRRDTDTQYF

d_gene: TRBD2
abundance: .
j_gene: TRBJ2-2
v_gene: TRBV4-1
CDR3nt: TGCGCCAGCAGCCAAGTTCCATGGACTAGCAGCACCGGGGAGCTGTTTTTT
CDR3aa: CASSQVPWTSSTGELFF

d_gene: .
abundance: .
j_gene: TRBJ2-1
v_gene: TRBV7-9
CDR3nt: TGTGCCAGCAGCAGTCTACAGGCTCCCCCCTACAATGAGCAGTTCTTC
CDR3aa: CASSSLQAPPYNEQFF

d_gene: TRBD2
abundance: .
j_gene: TRBJ2-1
v_gene: TRBV7-2
CDR3nt: TGTGCCAGCCGCAAGACTAGCGGGGTCTCCTACAATGAGCAGTTCTTC
CDR3aa: CASRKTSGVSYNEQFF

d_gene: .
abundance: many
j_gene: TRBJ1-1
v_gene: TRBV2
CDR3nt: TGTGCCAGCAGTGAAGACTGGGATGGAGACACTGAAGCTTTCTTT
CDR3aa: CASSEDWDGDTEAFF

d_gene: .
abundance: .
j_gene: TRBJ1-2
v_gene: TRBV19
CDR3nt: TGTGCCAGTAGGCAAAACCGGATTGAAGCTAACTATGGCTACACCTTC
CDR3aa: CASRQNRIEANYGYTF

d_gene: .
abundance: many
j_gene: TRBJ1-4
v_gene: TRBV12-3/TRBV12-4
CDR3nt: TGTGCCAGCAGTCCCCCTTCGGGCTCGGGTGAAAAACTGTTTTTT
CDR3aa: CASSPPSGSGEKLFF

d_gene: TRBD1
abundance: .
j_gene: TRBJ1-6
v_gene: TRBV5-4
CDR3nt: TGTGCCAGCAGCCCGGATTTAGGGGGCGCCTGGTCACCCCTCCACTTT
CDR3aa: CASSPDLGGAWSPLHF

d_gene: TRBD2
abundance: many
j_gene: TRBJ2-2
v_gene: TRBV7-2
CDR3nt: TGTGCCAGCAGCTTAATGCTGACTAGCGGGATAGGCGGGGAGCTGTTTTTT
CDR3aa: CASSLMLTSGIGGELFF

d_gene: .
abundance: few
j_gene: TRBJ2-1
v_gene: TRBV15
CDR3nt: TGTGCCACCAGCAACTGGTCCCTTTACAATGAGCAGTTCTTC
CDR3aa: CATSNWSLYNEQFF

d_gene: .
abundance: .
j_gene: TRBJ1-5
v_gene: TRBV19
CDR3nt: TGTGCCAGTACCCGGGGGAGTCAGCCCCAGCATTTT
CDR3aa: CASTRGSQPQHF

d_gene: .
abundance: .
j_gene: TRBJ2-7
v_gene: TRBV20-1
CDR3nt: TGCAGTGCTTCCCCCCCCCGGGCTACCTACGAGCAGTACTTC
CDR3aa: CSASPPRATYEQYF

d_gene: TRBD2
abundance: .
j_gene: TRBJ2-3
v_gene: TRBV11-2
CDR3nt: TGTGCCAGCAGCCATCTGGGGCGGGAGTTGGTAGATACGCAGTATTTT
CDR3aa: CASSHLGRELVDTQYF

d_gene: TRBD2
abundance: few
j_gene: TRBJ2-3
v_gene: TRBV28
CDR3nt: TGTGCCAGCAGTTCGCTCGGACTAGCGGGACTTAGAAACACAGATACGCAGTATTTT
CDR3aa: CASSSLGLAGLRNTDTQYF

d_gene: TRBD1
abundance: .
j_gene: TRBJ1-5
v_gene: TRBV20-1
CDR3nt: TGCAGTGCTAGGGACCTCAGGGGGCACAATCAGCCCCAGCATTTT
CDR3aa: CSARDLRGHNQPQHF

d_gene: .
abundance: many
j_gene: TRBJ1-2
v_gene: TRBV30
CDR3nt: TGTGCCTGGAGTAAGCGGAGCGGCTACACCTTC
CDR3aa: CAWSKRSGYTF

d_gene: .
abundance: .
j_gene: TRBJ2-1
v_gene: TRBV28
CDR3nt: TGTGCCAGCAGTTTAATGGGGGCACAGGTCGGGAATGAGCAGTTCTTC
CDR3aa: CASSLMGAQVGNEQFF

d_gene: .
abundance: few
j_gene: TRBJ2-2
v_gene: TRBV30
CDR3nt: TGTGCCTGGAGTGGATTCCCAGGGATCGTGAACACCGGGGAGCTGTTTTTT
CDR3aa: CAWSGFPGIVNTGELFF

d_gene: TRBD1
abundance: many
j_gene: TRBJ2-7
v_gene: TRBV5-1
CDR3nt: TGTGCCAGCAGCTTCGGGACAGGGGGCTACGAGCAGTACTTC
CDR3aa: CASSFGTGGYEQYF

d_gene: .
abundance: few
j_gene: TRBJ2-5
v_gene: TRBV29-1
CDR3nt: TGCAGCGTTGAAGATTGGGGATTAGAGACCCAGTACTTC
CDR3aa: CSVEDWGLETQYF

d_gene: TRBD1
abundance: many
j_gene: TRBJ1-2
v_gene: TRBV6-1
CDR3nt: TGTGCCGTCCGTCGGACAGGGCCATTGGACTATGGCTACACCTTC
CDR3aa: CAVRRTGPLDYGYTF

d_gene: .
abundance: .
j_gene: TRBJ2-3
v_gene: TRBV10-3
CDR3nt: TGTGCCATCATAGACAACCCCAGCACAGATACGCAGTATTTT
CDR3aa: CAIIDNPSTDTQYF

d_gene: TRBD1
abundance: many
j_gene: TRBJ1-2
v_gene: TRBV6-1
CDR3nt: TGTGCCAGCAGTGAAGGGGGACAGGTCTATGGCTACACCTTC
CDR3aa: CASSEGGQVYGYTF

d_gene: .
abundance: .
j_gene: TRBJ2-3
v_gene: TRBV7-2
CDR3nt: TGTGCCAGCAGCCCAGCTCTCGGCTCTTGGGGAACAGATACGCAGTATTTT
CDR3aa: CASSPALGSWGTDTQYF

d_gene: TRBD2
abundance: many
j_gene: TRBJ2-7
v_gene: TRBV12-3/TRBV12-4
CDR3nt: TGTGCCAGCACCCCTGGGACTAGCGGGAGTTATGAGCAGTACTTC
CDR3aa: CASTPGTSGSYEQYF

d_gene: .
abundance: .
j_gene: TRBJ1-3
v_gene: TRBV10-3
CDR3nt: TGTGCCATCAGTGAGTCGGGGGCGCGGCGAAACACCATATATTTT
CDR3aa: CAISESGARRNTIYF

d_gene: .
abundance: .
j_gene: TRBJ2-1
v_gene: TRBV2
CDR3nt: TGTGCCAGCAGACCGACAGGCTACAATGAGCAGTTCTTC
CDR3aa: CASRPTGYNEQFF

d_gene: .
abundance: .
j_gene: TRBJ2-3
v_gene: TRBV7-8
CDR3nt: TGTGCCAGCAGCTTAGTCGGAATCGGTACGCAGTATTTT
CDR3aa: CASSLVGIGTQYF

d_gene: TRBD1
abundance: many
j_gene: TRBJ1-1
v_gene: TRBV20-1
CDR3nt: TGCAGTGCTAGAGTCCAGGGGGCAGGGTTTGAAGCTTTCTTT
CDR3aa: CSARVQGAGFEAFF

d_gene: .
abundance: .
j_gene: TRBJ1-6
v_gene: TRBV20-1
CDR3nt: TGCAGTGCAACAAGGACGGAGAGCTCCTATAATTCACCCCTCCACTTT
CDR3aa: CSATRTESSYNSPLHF

d_gene: TRBD1
abundance: .
j_gene: TRBJ1-5
v_gene: TRBV18
CDR3nt: TGTGCCAGCTCACCGGACGCGACAGGGTTATCGGTGGGCAATCAGCCCCAGCATTTT
CDR3aa: CASSPDATGLSVGNQPQHF

d_gene: TRBD2
abundance: few
j_gene: TRBJ2-2
v_gene: TRBV19
CDR3nt: TGTGCCAGTACTCCACTAGCGACCGGGGAGCTGTTTTTT
CDR3aa: CASTPLATGELFF

d_gene: TRBD1
abundance: .
j_gene: TRBJ1-2
v_gene: TRBV11-1
CDR3nt: TGTGCCAGCAGTCACCTGGGATGGGACAGGGCTAACTATGGCTACACCTTC
CDR3aa: CASSHLGWDRANYGYTF

d_gene: TRBD1
abundance: many
j_gene: TRBJ1-5
v_gene: TRBV19
CDR3nt: TGTGCCACAGACAGGGCCTATAGCAATCAGCCCCAGCATTTT
CDR3aa: CATDRAYSNQPQHF

d_gene: .
abundance: .
j_gene: TRBJ2-2
v_gene: TRBV24-1
CDR3nt: TGTGCCACCAGTGACGCCGGAGGGCTCCATAACGGGGAGCTGTTTTTT
CDR3aa: CATSDAGGLHNGELFF

d_gene: TRBD2
abundance: .
j_gene: TRBJ2-5
v_gene: TRBV20-1
CDR3nt: TGCAGTGCTGATCTAGCGGGGGAAGAGACCCAGTACTTC
CDR3aa: CSADLAGEETQYF